Presented here are 32 T cell receptor beta chains from one specimen sequenced in a study of shared T cell receptors in the human thymus. Sequencing was performed with immunoSEQ multiplex PCR; in TCRdb, only in-frame clones are kept and a portion is missing. The sample holds 72,000 or so clones; 90% to 95% are singletons and the top ten take roughly 0.03%. The sample taken for sequencing was thymocytes. Every receptor here comes from a human donor.

The chain is built from TRBV5-6 and TRBJ2-7, with a weak D call TRBD1 (6 bases). CDR1 SGHDT and CDR2 YYEEEE come from the germline V gene. This CDR3 has 18 residues. Trimming left V 4 bases short and J 0 bases short, with 23 bases between. In DNA, the CDR3 is TGTGCCAGCAGCACTCATGATCCGGACAGACAAGACTCCTACGAGCAGTACTTC. Encoded protein: CASSTHDPDRQDSYEQYF.

V usage is TRBV5-5 and J usage is TRBJ1-5; D is possibly TRBD1 (5 bases). Germline V lookup: CDR1 SGHKS, CDR2 YYEKEE (reference sequence). V was clipped by 0 bases and J by 0 bases, with 10 bases between them. The CDR3 contains 16 residues. CDR3 sequence reads: CASSLASGPSNQPQHF. In DNA form, the CDR3 reads TGTGCCAGCAGCTTGGCCTCAGGGCCTAGCAATCAGCCCCAGCATTTT.

The chain recombines TRBV7-9 with TRBJ2-4; TRBD2 agrees at 9 bases. With 4 bases clipped from V and 0 bases from J, the junction kept 13 bases outside the gene matches. CDR1 is SEHNR and CDR2 is FQNEAQ in the germline V gene (reference sequence). This CDR3 has 19 residues. CDR3 bases: TGTGCCAGCAGCTCATGCACTAGCGGGTTCCCGCTAGCCAAAAACATTCAGTACTTC. Protein sequence: CASSSCTSGFPLAKNIQYF. The full variable domain, completed using reference TRBV7-9 and TRBJ2-4, is DTGVSQNPRHKITKRGQNVTFRCDPISEHNRLYWYRQTLGQGPEFLTYFQNEAQLEKSRLLSDRFSAERPKGSFSTLEIQRTEQGDSAMYLCASSSCTSGFPLAKNIQYFGAGTRLSVL.

The chain links TRBV7-3 to TRBJ2-7; 9 bases match TRBD1. The germline V gene encodes CDR1 SGHTA and CDR2 FQGTGA. This CDR3 has 16 amino acids. V was clipped by 0 bases and J by 5 bases; unmatched bases: 8. The CDR3 DNA reads TGTGCCAGCAGCTTAACGCCCCGGACAGGGGACCACGAGCAGTACTTC. It translates to CASSLTPRTGDHEQYF.

In this sample, this clone turned up once. The chain uses TRBV7-9 and TRBJ2-5; 7 bases align to TRBD1. Germline-derived CDR1 and CDR2 are SEHNR and FQNEAQ (reference sequence). The CDR3 is 16 residues long. V was pared by 5 bases and J by 1 base, with 10 bases of the junction left unmatched. In nucleotides, the CDR3 is TGTGCCAGCAGCCCCGGAATGACAGGGCGCCAAGAGACCCAGTACTTC. The encoded protein is CASSPGMTGRQETQYF.

This clone was found once. This chain links TRBV2 with TRBJ2-1; D not certain. The CDR3 has 14 residues. The V and J ends lost 6 bases and 1 base respectively, with 10 bases between them. Germline V gene lookup returns CDR1 SNHLY and CDR2 FYNNEI. CDR3 bases: TGTGCCAGCAGGTTAACGGCTTCCTACAATGAGCAGTTCTTC. It translates to CASRLTASYNEQFF.

The CDR3 here is CASSELANEQFF. The DNA for the CDR3 is TGTGCCAGCAGTGAGCTAGCCAATGAGCAGTTCTTC. This sequence joins TRBV6-1 and TRBJ2-1, with a possible D match to TRBD2 (5 bases). V was pared by 3 bases and J by 6 bases, with 6 bases between. CDR3 length equals 12 residues. Germline-derived CDR1 and CDR2 are MNHNS and SASEGT.

The V call is TRBV4-3, the J call TRBJ2-2; D ambiguous. The CDR3 is made up of 14 amino acids. Germline values: CDR1 LGHNA, CDR2 YSLEER. The ends were cut back, 1 base at V and 4 bases at J, with 7 bases in the middle. The CDR3 sequence: CASSQVLGTGELFF. CDR3 nucleotide sequence: TGCGCCAGCAGCCAAGTGTTGGGCACCGGGGAGCTGTTTTTT.

The gene calls are TRBV6-4 and TRBJ2-1; 10 bases align to TRBD2. CDR3 size: 15 residues. Losses at the gene ends were 3 bases for V and 7 bases for J; bases not matched to a gene: 6. Germline V gene data show CDR1 as MRHNA and CDR2 as SNTAGT. The CDR3 is CASSESGGGYNEQFF. CDR3 DNA: TGTGCCAGCAGTGAGAGCGGGGGGGGATATAATGAGCAGTTCTTC.

The chain couples TRBV7-9 to TRBJ1-1; no definite D call. The V and J ends lost 2 bases and 1 base respectively, with 14 bases between them. Germline lookup yields CDR1 SEHNR and CDR2 FQNEAQ (reference sequence). The CDR3 contains 16 residues. CDR3 coding DNA: TGTGCCAGCAGCTTACAAGCAGCTGTAACGAACACTGAAGCTTTCTTT. Its protein product is CASSLQAAVTNTEAFF.

The chain uses TRBV2 and TRBJ2-3; no definite D call. Trimming shortened V by 2 bases and J by 0 bases, and 9 bases separated the two germline ends. Germline V lookup: CDR1 SNHLY, CDR2 FYNNEI. The CDR3 is 15 residues long. The CDR3 coding sequence is TGTGCCAGCAGTGAATTTGGAATTAGCACAGATACGCAGTATTTT. Its protein is CASSEFGISTDTQYF.

The chain's CDR3 is CASTEAFF. The CDR3, as DNA: TGTGCCAGCACTGAAGCTTTCTTT. The chain is built from TRBV27 and TRBJ1-1; D not resolved. The CDR3 length is 8 residues. V lost 7 bases to trimming and J lost 6 bases, with 0 bases between them. Germline V lookup: CDR1 MNHEY, CDR2 SMNVEV (reference sequence).

This clone was seen once. The CDR3 nucleotides read TGTGCCAGCAGCTTGGCAGCCCAAGAGACCCAGTACTTC. This codes for CASSLAAQETQYF. This sequence joins TRBV5-4 and TRBJ2-5; no definite D call. The germline V gene has CDR1 SGHNT and CDR2 YYREEE (reference sequence). The CDR3 runs to 13 residues. Trimming removed 0 bases from V and 1 base from J, with 4 bases in between.

The chain couples TRBV2 to TRBJ1-2; D is perhaps TRBD1 (5 bases). Looked up from germline, CDR1 is SNHLY and CDR2 is FYNNEI. V lost 6 bases to trimming and J lost 1 base, with 15 bases between them. This CDR3 is built from 15 residues. The CDR3 is CASRARGGSNYGYTF. CDR3 sequence (DNA): TGTGCCAGCAGGGCAAGGGGTGGGAGTAACTATGGCTACACCTTC.

The rearrangement links TRBV7-8 to TRBJ2-1, with 9 bases aligning to TRBD2. This CDR3 is 21 amino acids long. V lost 1 base and J lost 2; bases outside the gene matches: 18. Looked up from germline, CDR1 is SGHVS and CDR2 is FQNEAQ. This chain's CDR3 is CASSLGPLAGPNGITYNEQFF. In DNA, the CDR3 is TGTGCCAGCAGCTTAGGACCCCTAGCGGGACCCAATGGGATCACCTACAATGAGCAGTTCTTC.

Here the CDR3 DNA reads TGCGCCAGCAGCCAAGAGCTGTGGGTCCCTAATTCACCCCTCCACTTT. Its translation is CASSQELWVPNSPLHF. This chain joins TRBV4-1 and TRBJ1-6, with no clear D. CDR1 and CDR2 from the germline V gene are MGHRA and YSYEKL. V was pared by 0 bases and J by 6 bases, with 12 bases between. This CDR3 comprises 16 residues.

This chain links TRBV10-3 with TRBJ1-1; TRBD1 might be the D (6 bases). The V end lost 2 bases, the J end lost 1 base, and 11 bases lay between the germline ends. Germline CDR1 is ENHRY and CDR2 is SYGVKD. The CDR3 contains 15 residues. Here the CDR3 DNA reads TGTGCCATCAGTGAGCCACTACAGGGGAACACTGAAGCTTTCTTT. Translating it yields CAISEPLQGNTEAFF.

The chain uses TRBV11-3 and TRBJ2-1; D possibly corresponds to TRBD2 (7 bases). Germline CDR1 and CDR2: SGHNT and YENEEA. The germline V and J ends were trimmed by 5 bases and 5 bases, with 25 bases remaining between them. The CDR3 length is 18 residues. The CDR3 DNA follows: TGTGCCAGCAGCCACCGGTTAGGGGGGGGCACGGGTCACAATGAGCAGTTCTTC. It is translated as CASSHRLGGGTGHNEQFF. The complete variable domain, with remaining parts taken from reference TRBV11-3 and TRBJ2-1, reads EAGVVQSPRYKIIEKKQPVAFWCNPISGHNTLYWYLQNLGQGPELLIRYENEEAVDDSQLPKDRFSAERLKGVDSTLKIQPAELGDSAVYLCASSHRLGGGTGHNEQFFGPGTRLTVL.

The chain couples TRBV29-1 to TRBJ2-5; D ambiguous. Germline V gene lookup returns CDR1 SQVTM and CDR2 ANQGSEA. CDR3 length: 14 residues. V gave up 0 bases and J gave up 1 base, with 9 bases separating them. The CDR3 loop reads CSVEEVVAQETQYF. CDR3 nucleotide sequence: TGCAGCGTTGAAGAGGTGGTAGCCCAAGAGACCCAGTACTTC.

The CDR3 DNA follows: TGTGCCAGCAGCTCCCGGGTGGGCGATGAGCAGTTCTTC. This translates into CASSSRVGDEQFF. The chain recombines TRBV5-6 with TRBJ2-1; D unclear. The CDR3 length is 13 residues. The ends were cut back, 3 bases at V and 8 bases at J, with 12 bases in the middle. Germline V gene lookup returns CDR1 SGHDT and CDR2 YYEEEE. Based on the CDR3 plus reference TRBV5-6 and TRBJ2-1, the full variable domain is DAGVTQSPTHLIKTRGQQVTLRCSPKSGHDTVSWYQQALGQGPQFIFQYYEEEERQRGNFPDRFSGHQFPNYSSELNVNALLLGDSALYLCASSSRVGDEQFFGPGTRLTVL.

The rearrangement joins TRBV6-1 to TRBJ1-2; a weak D match, TRBD1 (5 bases). Trimming shortened V by 3 bases and J by 4 bases, and 9 bases separated the two germline ends. Germline lookup yields CDR1 MNHNS and CDR2 SASEGT. The CDR3 consists of 13 residues. The CDR3, as DNA: TGTGCCAGCAGTGAGTCAGGGTCCTATGGCTACACCTTC. This sequence encodes CASSESGSYGYTF.

This chain uses TRBV6-6 with TRBJ1-3; D is unclear. Germline CDR1 reads MNHNY; CDR2 reads SVGAGI (reference sequence). This CDR3 is built from 15 residues. The V end was cut by 6 bases, the J end by 4 bases, with 16 bases between. The CDR3 bases are TGTGCCAGCAGCCACCCGGCGGGAGTAGGAAACACCATATATTTT. Its protein product is CASSHPAGVGNTIYF.

The CDR3 bases are TGTGCCAGCTCAACGGACAGCACCCCCGTTGGGGAGACCCAGTACTTC. Residues: CASSTDSTPVGETQYF. V and J are TRBV18 and TRBJ2-5; weak D call: TRBD1 (6 bases). Trimming took 5 bases from V and 5 from J, leaving 21 bases between them. CDR3 length equals 16 residues. From germline, CDR1 is KGHSH and CDR2 LQKENI.

This chain joins TRBV10-3 and TRBJ2-2, with D hard to call. The CDR3 spans 18 residues. CDR1 ENHRY and CDR2 SYGVKD come from the germline V gene. The ends were cut back, 0 bases at V and 5 bases at J, with 19 bases in the middle. Here the CDR3 DNA reads TGTGCCATCAGTGAGTCGTCGGGCCCCAGGCAAGGGACCGGGGAGCTGTTTTTT. This gives the protein CAISESSGPRQGTGELFF.

The genes are TRBV27 and TRBJ2-5; D gene unclear. Germline loops: CDR1 MNHEY, CDR2 SMNVEV (reference sequence). Between the trimmed V and J ends, which lost 6 bases and 3 bases, there was a span of 5 bases. This CDR3 has 11 amino acids. DNA of the CDR3: TGTGCCAGCAGGGAAAAAGAGACCCAGTACTTC. This gives the protein CASREKETQYF.

The CDR3 nucleotides read TGTGCCAGCAGCTTGGAAGGGGTAGAATCACCCCTCCACTTT. The encoded protein is CASSLEGVESPLHF. The chain has TRBV5-4 and TRBJ1-6; TRBD1 is a possible D gene (5 bases). Germline values: CDR1 SGHNT, CDR2 YYREEE (reference sequence). Trimming took off 0 bases at V and 10 bases at J, with 11 bases between the two ends. The CDR3 runs 14 residues.

The chain joins TRBV16 to TRBJ2-7; 10 bases are shared with TRBD1. This CDR3 is 15 amino acids long. The V gene's germline CDR1 is KGHSY and CDR2 FQNENV. After removal of 3 bases from V and 4 bases from J, the junction contained 6 bases not matched to a gene. The CDR3 reads CASSQGQGSAYEQYF. As DNA, the CDR3 is TGTGCCAGCAGCCAGGGACAGGGGTCAGCTTACGAGCAGTACTTC.

The CDR3: CASRLRDRGDTQYF. The DNA of the CDR3 is TGCGCCAGCAGGCTCCGGGACAGGGGTGATACGCAGTATTTT. The rearrangement links TRBV5-1 to TRBJ2-3, with TRBD1 matching 10 bases. J was trimmed by 6 bases and V by 5 bases; bases with no gene match: 6. The CDR3 consists of 14 residues. Germline lookup yields CDR1 SGHRS and CDR2 YFSETQ.

The chain joins TRBV14 to TRBJ2-4; D possibly corresponds to TRBD1 (7 bases). This CDR3 is 17 amino acids long. The V end was cut by 4 bases, the J end by 2 bases, with 18 bases between. Germline V gene lookup returns CDR1 SGHDN and CDR2 FVKESK. In nucleotides, the CDR3 is TGTGCCAGCAGCCGAGATCAGGGGGGTTGGTCCAAAAACATTCAGTACTTC. As protein: CASSRDQGGWSKNIQYF. Supplemented by reference TRBV14 and TRBJ2-4, the full variable domain reads EAGVTQFPSHSVIEKGQTVTLRCDPISGHDNLYWYRRVMGKEIKFLLHFVKESKQDESGMPNNRFLAERTGGTYSTLKVQPAELEDSGVYFCASSRDQGGWSKNIQYFGAGTRLSVL.

The genes are TRBV6-5 and TRBJ2-7, with D possibly matching TRBD2 (5 bases). This CDR3 is 15 amino acids long. With 2 bases removed from V and 3 bases from J, the gap between germline ends came to 14 bases. CDR1 and CDR2 from the germline V gene are MNHEY and SVGAGI. CDR3 residues: CASSYLGEEVYEQYF. CDR3 DNA: TGTGCCAGCAGTTACCTGGGAGAGGAGGTCTACGAGCAGTACTTC.

This clone appeared once. The chain recombines TRBV9 with TRBJ2-7; a possible D gene is TRBD1 (5 bases). V was clipped by 6 bases and J by 3 bases, with 25 bases between them. The CDR3 is 17 residues long. The V gene's germline CDR1 is SGDLS and CDR2 YYNGEE. CDR3 in amino acids: CASTHLPWTNHVYEQYF. In DNA, the CDR3 is TGTGCCAGCACCCACCTCCCATGGACAAACCACGTCTACGAGCAGTACTTC.

The V call is TRBV2, the J call TRBJ1-2; D is unclear. Deletions cut 3 bases from V and 4 bases from J, with 18 bases between. This CDR3 comprises 16 residues. From germline, CDR1 is SNHLY and CDR2 FYNNEI. CDR3 sequence: CASSDSVSYLPYGYTF. CDR3 DNA: TGTGCCAGCAGTGATTCTGTGTCGTACCTACCCTATGGCTACACCTTC.